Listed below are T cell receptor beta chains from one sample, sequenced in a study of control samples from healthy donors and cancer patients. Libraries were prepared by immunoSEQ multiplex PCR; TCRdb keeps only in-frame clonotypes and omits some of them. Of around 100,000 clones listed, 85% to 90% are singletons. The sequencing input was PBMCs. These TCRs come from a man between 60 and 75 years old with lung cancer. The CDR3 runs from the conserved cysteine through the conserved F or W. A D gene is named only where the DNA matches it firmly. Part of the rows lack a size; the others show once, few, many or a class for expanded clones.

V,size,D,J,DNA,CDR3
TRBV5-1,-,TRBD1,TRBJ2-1,TGCGCCAGCAGCCCCGGACAGGGCCCCTACAATGAGCAGTTCTTC,CASSPGQGPYNEQFF
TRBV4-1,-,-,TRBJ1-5,TGCGCCAGCAGCCAAGAGGTGAATCAGCCCCAGCATTTT,CASSQEVNQPQHF
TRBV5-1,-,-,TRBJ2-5,TGCGCCAGCAGCTTGGTACAGGGAGAGACCCAGTACTTC,CASSLVQGETQYF
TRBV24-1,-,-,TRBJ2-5,TGTGCCACCAGTCGTATGCAGGGCCTCCAAGAGACCCAGTACTTC,CATSRMQGLQETQYF
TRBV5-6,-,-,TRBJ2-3,TGTGCCAGCAGCATGGGGCCGACTACTAATACGCAGTATTTT,CASSMGPTTNTQYF
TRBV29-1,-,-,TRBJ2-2,TGCAGCGTTGAAATGCGGGGGAACACCGGGGAGCTGTTTTTT,CSVEMRGNTGELFF
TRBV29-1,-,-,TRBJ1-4,TGCAGCGTTGTACGGACGGGGGATGAAAAACTGTTTTTT,CSVVRTGDEKLFF
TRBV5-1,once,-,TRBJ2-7,TGCGCCAGCAGCCCTGAGGTTTCCTACGAGCAGTACTTC,CASSPEVSYEQYF
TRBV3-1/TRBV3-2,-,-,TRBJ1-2,TGTGCCAGCAGCCAATCCGCAGGGAACTATGGCTACACCTTC,CASSQSAGNYGYTF
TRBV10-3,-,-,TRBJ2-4,TGTGCCATCAGTGAGCCCGGGGCAGGAAACATTCAGTACTTC,CAISEPGAGNIQYF
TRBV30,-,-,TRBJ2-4,TGTGCCTGGAGTGTTTCAGCGCTAGCCAAAAACATTCAGTACTTC,CAWSVSALAKNIQYF
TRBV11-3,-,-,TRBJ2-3,TGTGCCAGCAGCTCGAGGGGACGCGTGGGCACAGATACGCAGTATTTT,CASSSRGRVGTDTQYF
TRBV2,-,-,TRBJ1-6,TGTGCCAGCAGTGCTCGAGCAGGGGATAATTCACCCCTCCACTTT,CASSARAGDNSPLHF
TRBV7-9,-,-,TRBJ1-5,TGTGCCAGCAGCTTGAAAAAGTTTGAAGAGCCCCAGCATTTT,CASSLKKFEEPQHF
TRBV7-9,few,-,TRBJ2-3,TGTGCCAGCAGCTTCACAGATACGCAGTATTTT,CASSFTDTQYF
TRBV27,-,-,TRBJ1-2,TGTGCCAGCAGTGCCAGCCAGGGAGAGGACTATGGCTACACCTTC,CASSASQGEDYGYTF
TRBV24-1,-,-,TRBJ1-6,TGTGCCACCAGTGAGAGTAATTCACCCCTCCACTTT,CATSESNSPLHF
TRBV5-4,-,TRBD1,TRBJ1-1,TGTGCCAGCAGCTATGACCTGGTTTCGGGACAGGGGGCCTCAGCTTTCTTT,CASSYDLVSGQGASAFF
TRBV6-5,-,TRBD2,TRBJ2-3,TGTGCCAGTAGAGCGGGGGGCTACACAGATACGCAGTATTTT,CASRAGGYTDTQYF
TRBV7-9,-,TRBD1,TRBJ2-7,TGTGCCAGCAGCTCAAGACAGGGAACCTACGAGCAGTACTTC,CASSSRQGTYEQYF
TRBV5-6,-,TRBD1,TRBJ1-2,TGTGCCAGCAGTCTCAGGGGGAACTATGGCTACACCTTC,CASSLRGNYGYTF
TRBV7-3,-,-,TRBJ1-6,TGTGCCAGCAGCTTAATAGGTTATAATTCACCCCTCCACTTT,CASSLIGYNSPLHF
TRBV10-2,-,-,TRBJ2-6,TGCGCCAGCAGCGAAACGCGACAGATCTTAGGGAGCTCTGGGGCCAACGTCCTGACTTTC,CASSETRQILGSSGANVLTF
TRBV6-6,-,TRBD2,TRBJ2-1,TGTGCCAGCAGCTGGACTAGCGGGGGATACAATGAGCAGTTCTTC,CASSWTSGGYNEQFF
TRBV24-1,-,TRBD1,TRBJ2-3,TGTGCCACCAGGAGGACAGGGGGCACAGATACGCAGTATTTT,CATRRTGGTDTQYF
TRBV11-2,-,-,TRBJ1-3,TGTGCCAGCAGCTTAGATCTACAGCCGGTGGGCTCTGGAAACACCATATATTTT,CASSLDLQPVGSGNTIYF
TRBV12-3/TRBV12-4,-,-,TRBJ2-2,TGTGCCAGCACTCCACACGGCGGGGAGCTGTTTTTT,CASTPHGGELFF
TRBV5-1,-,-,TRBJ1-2,TGCGCCAGCAGCTTGGGGACCAATAACTATGGCTACACCTTC,CASSLGTNNYGYTF
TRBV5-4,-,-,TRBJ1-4,TGTGCCAGCAGCCCAGTAGGGCCCAATGAAAAACTGTTTTTT,CASSPVGPNEKLFF
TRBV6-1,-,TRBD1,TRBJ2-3,TGTGCCAGCAGTGGACAGGGTTTCTATTTGAAGGGCACAGATACGCAGTATTTT,CASSGQGFYLKGTDTQYF
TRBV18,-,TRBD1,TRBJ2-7,TGTGCCAGCTCAACCAGGACAGGGACGCTCTCCTACGAGCAGTACTTC,CASSTRTGTLSYEQYF
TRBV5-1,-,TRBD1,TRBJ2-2,TGCGCCAGCAGCTTTTGGACAGGGGGCAAGGCCGGGGAGCTGTTTTTT,CASSFWTGGKAGELFF
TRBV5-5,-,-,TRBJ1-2,TGTGCCAGCAGCTATCCCGGGGTGTCTCAAGCGGGCAGCTACACCTTC,CASSYPGVSQAGSYTF
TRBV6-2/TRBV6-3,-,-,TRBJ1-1,TGTGCCAGCAGTTACTCCGCTGAAGCTTTCTTT,CASSYSAEAFF
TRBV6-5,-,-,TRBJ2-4,TGTGCCAGCAGACAGGGCGGTGACAAAAACATTCAGTACTTC,CASRQGGDKNIQYF
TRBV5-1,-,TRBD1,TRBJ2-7,TGCGCCAGCAGCCCGGGGACAGTCTCCTACGAGCAGTACTTC,CASSPGTVSYEQYF
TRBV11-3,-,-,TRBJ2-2,TGTGCCAGCAGCTTAGATGGGCGGACCGGGCGTGTGTACACCGGGGAGCTGTTTTTT,CASSLDGRTGRVYTGELFF
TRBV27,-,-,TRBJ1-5,TGTGCCAGCAGTTTTATTAAGGATCAGCCCCAGCATTTT,CASSFIKDQPQHF